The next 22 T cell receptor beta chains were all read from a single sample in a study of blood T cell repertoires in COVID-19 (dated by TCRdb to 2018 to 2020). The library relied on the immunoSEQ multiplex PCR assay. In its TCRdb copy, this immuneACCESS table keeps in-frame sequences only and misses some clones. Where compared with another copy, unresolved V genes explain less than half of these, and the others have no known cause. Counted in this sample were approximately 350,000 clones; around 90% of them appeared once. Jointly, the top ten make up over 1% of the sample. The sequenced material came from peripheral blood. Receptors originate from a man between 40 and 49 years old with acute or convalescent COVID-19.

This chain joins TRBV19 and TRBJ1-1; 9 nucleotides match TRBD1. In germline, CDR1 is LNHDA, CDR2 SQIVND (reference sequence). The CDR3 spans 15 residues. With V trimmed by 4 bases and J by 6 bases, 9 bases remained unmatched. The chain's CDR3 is CASSTPQGQGPEAFF. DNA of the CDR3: TGTGCCAGTAGTACTCCCCAGGGACAGGGACCTGAAGCTTTCTTT.

CDR3 sequence reads: CASRIVGTALAGYTF. The CDR3, as DNA: TGTGCCAGCCGAATAGTAGGGACAGCCTTGGCTGGCTACACCTTC. V gene TRBV13 combines with J gene TRBJ1-2; 7 bases are a match to TRBD1. The CDR3 has 15 amino acids. Trimming removed 8 bases from V and 7 bases from J; junction bases left unmatched: 16. CDR1 is PRHDT and CDR2 is FYEKMQ in the germline V gene (reference sequence).

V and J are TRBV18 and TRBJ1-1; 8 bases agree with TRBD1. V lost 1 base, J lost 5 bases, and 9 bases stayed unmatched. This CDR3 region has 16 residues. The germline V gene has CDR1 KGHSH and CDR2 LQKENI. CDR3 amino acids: CASSPRTQGAGTEAFF. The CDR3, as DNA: TGTGCCAGCTCACCACGGACCCAGGGGGCGGGAACTGAAGCTTTCTTT.

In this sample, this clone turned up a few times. CDR3 in amino acids: CASSQVRGIQGYTF. In nucleotides, the CDR3 is TGTGCCAGCAGCCAAGTTCGGGGGATCCAGGGCTACACCTTC. This chain joins TRBV14 and TRBJ1-2, with D perhaps TRBD1 (5 bases). Trimming took 1 base from V and 8 from J, leaving 14 bases between them. There are 14 residues in the CDR3. Germline lookup yields CDR1 SGHDN and CDR2 FVKESK.

In DNA form, the CDR3 reads TGTGCCAGCAGCCTTTTTCTCGTAGCGGGCCCTCAACCCAATGAGCAGTTCTTC. This gives the protein CASSLFLVAGPQPNEQFF. The V and J genes are TRBV3-1 (or the pseudogene TRBV3-2) and TRBJ2-1; 7 bases match TRBD2. The germline gives CDR1 LGHDT, CDR2 YNNKEL (reference sequence). The V segment lost 4 bases and the J segment 6 bases; nucleotides outside the gene matches: 18. The CDR3 spans 18 residues.

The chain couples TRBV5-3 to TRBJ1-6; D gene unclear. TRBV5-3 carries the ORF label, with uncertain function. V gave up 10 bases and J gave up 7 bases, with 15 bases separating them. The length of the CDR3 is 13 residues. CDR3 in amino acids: CAPSRRRNSPLHF. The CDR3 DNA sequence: TGTGCCCCCAGCCGTAGGCGGAATTCACCCCTCCACTTT.

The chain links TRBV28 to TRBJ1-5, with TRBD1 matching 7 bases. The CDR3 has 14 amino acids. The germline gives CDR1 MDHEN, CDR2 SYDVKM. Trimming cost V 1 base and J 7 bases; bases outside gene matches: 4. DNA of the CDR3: TGTGCCAGCAGTTTATCAGGGGGTGAACAGCCCCAGCATTTT. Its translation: CASSLSGGEQPQHF.

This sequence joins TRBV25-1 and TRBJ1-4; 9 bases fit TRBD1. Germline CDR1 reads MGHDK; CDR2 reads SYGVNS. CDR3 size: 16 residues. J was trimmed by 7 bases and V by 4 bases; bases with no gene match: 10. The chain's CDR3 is CASSVNGDRVSEKLFF. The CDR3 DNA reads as TGTGCCAGCAGTGTAAATGGGGACAGGGTGTCTGAAAAACTGTTTTTT.

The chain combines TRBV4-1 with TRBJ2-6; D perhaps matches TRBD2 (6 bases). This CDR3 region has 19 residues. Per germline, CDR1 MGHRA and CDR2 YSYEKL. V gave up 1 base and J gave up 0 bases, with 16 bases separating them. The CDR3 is CASSQVGTGVYSGANVLTF. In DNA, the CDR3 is TGCGCCAGCAGCCAAGTAGGCACGGGAGTTTACTCTGGGGCCAACGTCCTGACTTTC.

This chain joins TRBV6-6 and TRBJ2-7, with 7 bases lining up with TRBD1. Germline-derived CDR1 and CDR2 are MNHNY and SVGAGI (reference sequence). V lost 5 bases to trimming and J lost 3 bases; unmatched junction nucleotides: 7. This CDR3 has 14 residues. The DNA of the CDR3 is TGTGCCAGCAGTCGATCCGGGACAGTCTACGAGCAGTACTTC. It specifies CASSRSGTVYEQYF.

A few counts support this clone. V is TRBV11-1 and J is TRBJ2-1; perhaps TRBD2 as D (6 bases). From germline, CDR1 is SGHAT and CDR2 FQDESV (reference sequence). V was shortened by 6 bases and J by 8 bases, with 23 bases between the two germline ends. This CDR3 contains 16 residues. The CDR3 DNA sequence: TGTGCCAGCAGGCCGGGGACTCCAGCCGGTGGGGATGAGCAGTTCTTC. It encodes CASRPGTPAGGDEQFF.

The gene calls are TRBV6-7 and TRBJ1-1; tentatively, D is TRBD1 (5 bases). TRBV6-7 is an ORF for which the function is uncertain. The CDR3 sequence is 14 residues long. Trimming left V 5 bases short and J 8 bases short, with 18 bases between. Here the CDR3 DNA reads TGTGCCAGCAGTGTGCGTGACAGAGTGACAGAAGCTTTCTTT. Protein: CASSVRDRVTEAFF.

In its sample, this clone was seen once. The CDR3 protein is CASSTRPGQGPSLQETQYF. The CDR3 DNA follows: TGTGCCAGTAGTACCCGTCCGGGACAGGGGCCGTCTTTGCAAGAGACCCAGTACTTC. This rearrangement joins TRBV19 to TRBJ2-5; the match to TRBD1 covers 10 bases. V lost 4 bases and J lost 2; bases outside the gene matches: 16. There are 19 residues in the CDR3. CDR1 LNHDA and CDR2 SQIVND come from the germline V gene (reference sequence).

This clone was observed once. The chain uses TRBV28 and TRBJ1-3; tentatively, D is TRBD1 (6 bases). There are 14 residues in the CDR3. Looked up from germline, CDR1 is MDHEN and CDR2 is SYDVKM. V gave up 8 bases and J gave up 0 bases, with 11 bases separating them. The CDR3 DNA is TGTGCCAGCCAGGGGAGTAGCTCTGGAAACACCATATATTTT. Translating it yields CASQGSSSGNTIYF.

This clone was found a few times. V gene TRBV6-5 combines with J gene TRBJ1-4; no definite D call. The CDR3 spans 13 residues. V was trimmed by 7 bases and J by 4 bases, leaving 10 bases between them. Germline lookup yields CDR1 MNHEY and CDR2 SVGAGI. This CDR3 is CASMGQINEKLFF. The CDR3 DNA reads TGTGCCAGCATGGGCCAGATTAATGAAAAACTGTTTTTT.

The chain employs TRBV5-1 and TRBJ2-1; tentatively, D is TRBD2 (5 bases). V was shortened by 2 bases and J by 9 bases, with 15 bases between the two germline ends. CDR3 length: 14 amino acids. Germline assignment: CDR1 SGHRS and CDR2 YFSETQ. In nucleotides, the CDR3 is TGCGCCAGCAGCTTTAGGTCCGAACGGGGTGAGCAGTTCTTC. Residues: CASSFRSERGEQFF.

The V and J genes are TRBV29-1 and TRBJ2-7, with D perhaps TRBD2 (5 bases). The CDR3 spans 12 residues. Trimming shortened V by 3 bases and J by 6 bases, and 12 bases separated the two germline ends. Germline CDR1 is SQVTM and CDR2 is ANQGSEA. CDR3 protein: CSVEDFTREQYF. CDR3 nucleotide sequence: TGCAGCGTTGAGGACTTTACGCGCGAGCAGTACTTC.

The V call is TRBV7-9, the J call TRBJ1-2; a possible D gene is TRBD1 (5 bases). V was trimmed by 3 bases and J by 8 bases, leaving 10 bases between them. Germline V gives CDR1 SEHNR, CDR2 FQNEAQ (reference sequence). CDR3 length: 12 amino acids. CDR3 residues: CASSLGGTGYTF. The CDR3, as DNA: TGTGCCAGCAGCTTGGGAGGGACCGGCTACACCTTC.

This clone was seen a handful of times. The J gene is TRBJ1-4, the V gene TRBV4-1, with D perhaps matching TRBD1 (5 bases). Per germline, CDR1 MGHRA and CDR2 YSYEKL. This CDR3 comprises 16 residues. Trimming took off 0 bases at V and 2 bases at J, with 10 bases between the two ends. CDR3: CASSQDGGGTNEKLFF. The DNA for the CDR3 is TGCGCCAGCAGCCAAGATGGGGGGGGGACTAATGAAAAACTGTTTTTT.

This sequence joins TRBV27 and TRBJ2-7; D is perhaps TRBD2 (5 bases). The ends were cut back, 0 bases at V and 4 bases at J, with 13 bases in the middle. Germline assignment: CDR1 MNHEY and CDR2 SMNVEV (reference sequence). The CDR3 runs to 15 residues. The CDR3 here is CASSLSYGILYEQYF. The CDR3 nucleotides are TGTGCCAGCAGTTTATCCTACGGGATCCTATACGAGCAGTACTTC.

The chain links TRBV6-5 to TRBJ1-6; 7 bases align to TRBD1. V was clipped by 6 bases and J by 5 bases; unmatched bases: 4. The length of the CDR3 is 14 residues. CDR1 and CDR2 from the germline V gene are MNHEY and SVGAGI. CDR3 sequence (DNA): TGTGCCAGCAGGAGACAGGGTCATAATTCACCCCTCCACTTT. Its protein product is CASRRQGHNSPLHF.

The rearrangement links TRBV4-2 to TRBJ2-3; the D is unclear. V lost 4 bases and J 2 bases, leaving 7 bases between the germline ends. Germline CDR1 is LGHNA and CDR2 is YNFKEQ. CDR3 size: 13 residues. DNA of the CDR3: TGTGCCAGCAGCCTTCAGTCCACAGATACGCAGTATTTT. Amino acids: CASSLQSTDTQYF.